This is a list of T cell receptor beta chains from one sample in a study of cytomegalovirus exposure and HLA in healthy donors. Sequenced by immunoSEQ multiplex PCR; TCRdb stores in-frame clones only, minus some. Among roughly 140,000 clones listed, 82% were seen once. Sequencing used PBMCs. These TCRs come from a woman in her forties or fifties in good health and CMV-seropositive. CDR3s include the opening cysteine and the closing phenylalanine or tryptophan. The order of the fields is clone size, D gene, V gene, J gene, CDR3 protein, CDR3 DNA. D genes are given only for firm matches. Only part of the rows carry a size: once, few, many, or a class if the clone is expanded.

>NA|NA|TRBV5-1|TRBJ2-5
CASSTFTGLGEQYF
TGCGCCAGCAGCACCTTTACAGGGTTGGGGGAGCAGTACTTC
>NA|NA|TRBV28|TRBJ1-5
CASRTGGGGDQPQHF
TGTGCCAGCCGAACGGGGGGTGGGGGGGATCAGCCCCAGCATTTT
>NA|TRBD2|TRBV29-1|TRBJ2-2
CSAASGGTGELFF
TGCAGCGCCGCTAGCGGGGGAACCGGGGAGCTGTTTTTT
>NA|NA|TRBV9|TRBJ2-7
CASSPLYDRPYEQYF
TGTGCCAGCAGCCCTCTGTATGACAGACCCTACGAGCAGTACTTC
>few|TRBD1|TRBV9|TRBJ1-1
CASSVGGDRGNTEAFF
TGTGCCAGCAGCGTAGGAGGGGACAGGGGAAACACTGAAGCTTTCTTT
>NA|NA|TRBV7-6|TRBJ2-5
CASSLDRGRLETQYF
TGTGCCAGCAGCTTAGATAGGGGAAGGTTGGAGACCCAGTACTTC
>NA|TRBD2|TRBV14|TRBJ2-7
CASSQDPYAGTSAEQYF
TGTGCCAGCAGCCAAGACCCTTACGCCGGGACTAGCGCCGAGCAGTACTTC
>NA|TRBD1|TRBV11-1|TRBJ2-4
CASSLGKTGDAKNIQYF
TGTGCCAGCAGCTTAGGGAAGACAGGGGATGCCAAAAACATTCAGTACTTC
>NA|NA|TRBV27|TRBJ1-1
CASSPTTGNTEAFF
TGTGCCAGCAGTCCTACGACAGGGAACACTGAAGCTTTCTTT
>NA|TRBD1|TRBV7-9|TRBJ1-1
CASSTQGLNTEAFF
TGTGCCAGCAGCACACAGGGGCTTAACACTGAAGCTTTCTTT
>NA|NA|TRBV5-4|TRBJ1-1
CASSPHRGNTEAFF
TGTGCCAGCAGCCCCCATAGAGGGAACACTGAAGCTTTCTTT
>few|NA|TRBV9|TRBJ1-1
CASSGRGVTEAFF
TGTGCCAGCAGCGGACGGGGGGTCACTGAAGCTTTCTTT
>NA|TRBD1|TRBV5-1|TRBJ2-3
CASSFSGTGTDTQYF
TGCGCCAGCAGCTTCTCCGGGACAGGGACAGATACGCAGTATTTT
>NA|NA|TRBV10-2|TRBJ1-5
CASSEGDYPSQPQHF
TGCGCCAGCAGTGAGGGGGACTATCCGAGTCAGCCCCAGCATTTT
>NA|TRBD1|TRBV19|TRBJ2-2
CASTKQGASGELFF
TGTGCCAGTACCAAACAGGGGGCGTCCGGGGAGCTGTTTTTT
>NA|NA|TRBV7-9|TRBJ2-1
CSSSLAQSGAFHEQFF
TGTTCCAGCAGCTTAGCGCAAAGCGGCGCTTTCCATGAGCAGTTCTTC
>few|NA|TRBV9|TRBJ1-1
CASSPGGLGTEAFF
TGTGCCAGCAGCCCCGGGGGTTTAGGCACTGAAGCTTTCTTT
>NA|TRBD1|TRBV27|TRBJ1-2
CASSKGAGGDGNYGYTF
TGTGCCAGCAGTAAAGGGGCAGGGGGAGACGGTAACTATGGCTACACCTTC
>NA|NA|TRBV5-1|TRBJ2-7
CASSLGGATSSYEQYF
TGCGCCAGCAGCTTGGGCGGAGCTACGAGCTCCTACGAGCAGTACTTC
>NA|TRBD2|TRBV6-1|TRBJ2-1
CASSVVSGGLPNEQFF
TGTGCCAGCAGTGTAGTAAGCGGGGGGCTTCCGAATGAGCAGTTCTTC
>NA|TRBD1|TRBV19|TRBJ1-3
CASSIQDRGASGNTIYF
TGTGCCAGTAGTATTCAGGACAGGGGAGCGAGCGGAAACACCATATATTTT
>NA|TRBD1|TRBV7-9|TRBJ2-5
CASSLTGGQETQYF
TGTGCCAGCAGCTTGACAGGGGGCCAAGAGACCCAGTACTTC
>NA|NA|TRBV30|TRBJ1-6
CAWSVEGGGSYSPLHF
TGTGCCTGGAGTGTAGAGGGCGGGGGTTCCTATTCACCCCTCCACTTT
>few|NA|TRBV19|TRBJ1-2
CASRAGGRDYGYTF
TGTGCCAGTAGAGCAGGAGGTAGAGACTATGGCTACACCTTC
>NA|TRBD1|TRBV5-1|TRBJ2-7
CASRGDRGLYEQYF
TGCGCCAGCAGGGGGGACAGGGGCCTCTACGAGCAGTACTTC
>NA|NA|TRBV29-1|TRBJ1-1
CSALRGLNTEAFF
TGCAGCGCCCTGCGGGGCCTGAACACTGAAGCTTTCTTT
>few|NA|TRBV6-1|TRBJ2-3
CASSEEVAGVTDTQYF
TGTGCCAGCAGTGAAGAGGTAGCTGGTGTCACAGATACGCAGTATTTT
>NA|TRBD1|TRBV2|TRBJ2-1
CASSLTGVGQFF
TGTGCCAGCAGCTTAACAGGGGTGGGGCAGTTCTTC
>NA|NA|TRBV27|TRBJ1-2
CASRPRGGGVGYTF
TGTGCCAGCAGGCCCCGCGGGGGGGGCGTTGGCTACACCTTC
>few|NA|TRBV15|TRBJ1-6
CATSLGERGSPLHF
TGTGCCACCAGCCTTGGGGAGAGGGGGTCACCCCTCCACTTT
>NA|NA|TRBV29-1|TRBJ2-2
CSVGSDVGELFF
TGCAGCGTTGGATCAGATGTCGGGGAGCTGTTTTTT
>NA|TRBD1|TRBV30|TRBJ1-2
CALTGTGDGYTF
TGTGCCTTAACCGGGACAGGAGATGGCTACACCTTC
>NA|NA|TRBV30|TRBJ2-3
CAWTLAGRTDTQYF
TGTGCCTGGACCTTGGCGGGGCGCACAGATACGCAGTATTTT
>NA|TRBD1|TRBV15|TRBJ2-7
CATSDRGHYEQYF
TGTGCCACCAGCGACAGGGGACACTACGAGCAGTACTTC
>NA|NA|TRBV29-1|TRBJ2-2
CSVPAGAGELFF
TGCAGCGTTCCCGCCGGGGCCGGGGAGCTGTTTTTT
>NA|NA|TRBV5-6|TRBJ2-7
CASGTTGFVHEQYF
TGTGCCAGCGGAACCACAGGGTTCGTTCACGAGCAGTACTTC
>once|TRBD1|TRBV5-1|TRBJ2-7
CASSLSGQGYEQYF
TGCGCCAGCAGCTTGTCGGGACAGGGCTACGAGCAGTACTTC
>NA|TRBD2|TRBV7-2|TRBJ2-7
CASSTQGLAGDEQYF
TGTGCCAGCAGCACCCAGGGCCTAGCGGGGGACGAGCAGTACTTC
>NA|NA|TRBV4-2|TRBJ2-2
CASSRDGTWGAGELFF
TGTGCCAGCAGCCGCGACGGGACTTGGGGGGCCGGGGAGCTGTTTTTT
>once|NA|TRBV30|TRBJ2-7
CAWSVSQGGSYEQYF
TGTGCCTGGAGTGTCAGTCAGGGAGGCTCCTACGAGCAGTACTTC
>NA|NA|TRBV6-5|TRBJ2-7
CASSNQGEQYF
TGTGCCAGCAGCAATCAGGGGGAGCAGTACTTC
>NA|NA|TRBV6-5|TRBJ1-2
CASSYFGENYGYTF
TGTGCCAGCAGTTACTTCGGTGAAAACTATGGCTACACCTTC
>NA|NA|TRBV5-1|TRBJ1-2
CASSYDTHYGYTF
TGCGCCAGCAGCTACGACACCCACTATGGCTACACCTTC
>NA|NA|TRBV18|TRBJ1-4
CASSYRVATNEKLFF
TGTGCCAGCTCGTACAGGGTGGCAACTAATGAAAAACTGTTTTTT
>NA|NA|TRBV4-1|TRBJ2-6
CASSPHYSGANVLTF
TGCGCCAGCAGCCCACACTACTCTGGGGCCAACGTCCTGACTTTC
>once|TRBD2|TRBV11-1|TRBJ2-1
CASSESSGGGYNEQFF
TGTGCCAGCAGCGAATCTAGCGGGGGGGGCTACAATGAGCAGTTCTTC
>NA|NA|TRBV19|TRBJ2-3
CASSMFTGIRGTDTQYF
TGTGCCAGTAGTATGTTTACGGGGATTAGGGGCACAGATACGCAGTATTTT
>NA|TRBD1|TRBV7-8|TRBJ1-3
CASSLDFGTGGISGNTIYF
TGTGCCAGCAGCTTAGATTTCGGGACAGGTGGAATCTCTGGAAACACCATATATTTT
>NA|TRBD2|TRBV6-1|TRBJ2-1
CASSAGRGGGNEQFF
TGTGCCAGCAGTGCTGGGCGGGGGGGTGGGAATGAGCAGTTCTTC
>NA|TRBD1|TRBV14|TRBJ1-4
CASGVSGGFEKLFF
TGTGCCAGCGGGGTCTCAGGGGGCTTTGAAAAACTGTTTTTT
>NA|NA|TRBV6-6|TRBJ2-7
CASSSGSEQYF
TGTGCCAGCAGTTCGGGGAGCGAGCAGTACTTC
>NA|TRBD1|TRBV7-3|TRBJ2-1
CASSLDGTGPYNEQFF
TGTGCCAGCAGCTTAGATGGGACAGGGCCCTACAATGAGCAGTTCTTC
>NA|NA|TRBV10-2|TRBJ2-2
CASSEERAFANTGELFF
TGCGCCAGCAGTGAGGAGCGGGCCTTCGCGAACACCGGGGAGCTGTTTTTT
>NA|NA|TRBV4-1|TRBJ2-3
CASSQPLDTQYF
TGCGCCAGCAGCCAACCCCTCGATACGCAGTATTTT
>NA|TRBD1|TRBV7-2|TRBJ2-3
CASSFDRASTDTQYF
TGTGCCAGCAGCTTCGACAGGGCGAGCACAGATACGCAGTATTTT
>once|TRBD1|TRBV2|TRBJ1-5
CASSGGQGLNQPQHF
TGTGCCAGCAGCGGGGGACAGGGACTAAATCAGCCCCAGCATTTT
>few|NA|TRBV6-6|TRBJ2-7
CASSQTGLEQYF
TGTGCCAGCAGTCAAACAGGGCTCGAGCAGTACTTC
>NA|NA|TRBV20-1|TRBJ2-7
CSVGGSYEQYF
TGCAGTGTCGGGGGATCCTACGAGCAGTACTTC
>NA|NA|TRBV13|TRBJ1-2
CASSLESVTAKSGYTF
TGTGCCAGCAGCTTAGAATCGGTAACAGCTAAAAGTGGCTACACCTTC